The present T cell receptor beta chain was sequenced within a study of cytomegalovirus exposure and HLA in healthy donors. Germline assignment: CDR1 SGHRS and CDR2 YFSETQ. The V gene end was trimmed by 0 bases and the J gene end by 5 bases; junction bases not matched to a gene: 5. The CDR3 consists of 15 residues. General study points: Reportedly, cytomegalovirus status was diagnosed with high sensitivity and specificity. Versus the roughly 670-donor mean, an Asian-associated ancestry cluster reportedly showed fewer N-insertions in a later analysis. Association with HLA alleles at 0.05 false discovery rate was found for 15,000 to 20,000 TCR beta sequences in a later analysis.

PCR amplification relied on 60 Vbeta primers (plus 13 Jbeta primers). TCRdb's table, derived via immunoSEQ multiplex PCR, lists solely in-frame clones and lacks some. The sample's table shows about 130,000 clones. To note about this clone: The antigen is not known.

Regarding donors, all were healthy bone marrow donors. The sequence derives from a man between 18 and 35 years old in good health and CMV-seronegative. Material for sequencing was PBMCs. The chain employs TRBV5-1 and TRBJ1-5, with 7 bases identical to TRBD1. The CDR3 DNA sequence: TGCGCCAGCAGCTTGGACGGACAGGCGGATCAGCCCCAGCATTTT. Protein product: CASSLDGQADQPQHF. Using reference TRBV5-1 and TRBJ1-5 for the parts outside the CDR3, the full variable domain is KAGVTQTPRYLIKTRGQQVTLSCSPISGHRSVSWYQQTPGQGLQFLFEYFSETQRNKGNFPGRFSGRQFSNSRSEMNVSTLELGDSALYLCASSLDGQADQPQHFGDGTRLSIL.